Below are 24 T cell receptor beta chains sequenced from a single sample in a study of blood T cell repertoires in COVID-19. Libraries were prepared by immunoSEQ multiplex PCR; TCRdb keeps only in-frame clonotypes and omits some of them. The sample has approximately 260,000 clones, roughly 83% seen once. What was sequenced was peripheral blood. The source of these receptors is a man aged 55 to 70 who had recovered from COVID-19.

This clone has a single count. This chain connects TRBV3-1 (or the pseudogene TRBV3-2) to TRBJ1-1, with D possibly being TRBD1 (6 bases). The germline V and J ends were trimmed by 4 bases and 2 bases, with 11 bases remaining between them. There are 14 residues in the CDR3. Germline lookup yields CDR1 LGHDT and CDR2 YNNKEL (reference sequence). The CDR3 DNA is TGTGCCAGCAGCCTCATACAGGGAAACACTGAAGCTTTCTTT. Translating gives CASSLIQGNTEAFF.

This clone occurred once. The chain carries TRBV27 and TRBJ2-1, with a weak D call TRBD1 (5 bases). Germline V gene sequence: CDR1 MNHEY, CDR2 SMNVEV (reference sequence). The V end lost 2 bases, the J end lost 0 bases, and 11 bases lay between the germline ends. The CDR3 extends over 16 amino acids. DNA of the CDR3: TGTGCCAGCAGTTTACGACAGACAAGCTCCTACAATGAGCAGTTCTTC. Its translation: CASSLRQTSSYNEQFF.

The V call is TRBV2, the J call TRBJ1-2; 11 bases fit TRBD1. This CDR3 has 13 amino acids. The J segment lost 9 bases and the V segment lost 6 bases, leaving 6 bases of the junction unmatched. The germline CDR1 and CDR2 sequences are SNHLY and FYNNEI. CDR3 nucleotides: TGTGCCAGCAGGATCGGGACAGGGGGGCGCTACACCTTC. Amino acids: CASRIGTGGRYTF.

V usage is TRBV7-8 and J usage is TRBJ2-7; a possible D gene is TRBD2 (5 bases). Germline CDR1 is SGHVS and CDR2 is FQNEAQ. The CDR3 contains 16 residues. The V end lost 1 base, the J end lost 2 bases, and 15 bases lay between the germline ends. The CDR3 protein is CASSLGPRTDAYEQYF. In DNA, the CDR3 is TGTGCCAGCAGCTTAGGTCCTAGGACTGATGCCTACGAGCAGTACTTC.

The sample holds a few counts of this clone. The J gene is TRBJ1-6, the V gene TRBV15, with 7 bases matching TRBD1. V lost 0 bases to trimming and J lost 10 bases; unmatched junction nucleotides: 18. The germline V gene encodes CDR1 LNHNV and CDR2 YYDKDF (reference sequence). This CDR3 is 19 amino acids long. In DNA, the CDR3 is TGTGCCACCAGCAGAGAGATCAGGCGGCGGGACAGCTTTCCATCACCCCTCCACTTT. Its translation is CATSREIRRRDSFPSPLHF. The whole variable domain, remainder taken from reference TRBV15 and TRBJ1-6, is DAMVIQNPRYQVTQFGKPVTLSCSQTLNHNVMYWYQQKSSQAPKLLFHYYDKDFNNEADTPDNFQSRRPNTSFCFLDIRSPGLGDTAMYLCATSREIRRRDSFPSPLHFGNGTRLTVT.

The V call is TRBV29-1, the J call TRBJ2-1; tentatively, D is TRBD2 (6 bases). V lost 0 bases, J lost 8 bases, and 14 bases lay in between. Germline V gives CDR1 SQVTM, CDR2 ANQGSEA. CDR3 length: 14 amino acids. The CDR3 protein is CSVEESGSGDEQFF. CDR3 sequence (DNA): TGCAGCGTTGAAGAATCCGGGAGTGGGGATGAGCAGTTCTTC.

This clone was seen more than once but under ten times. The chain has TRBV4-1 and TRBJ2-1, with TRBD2 identical over 9 bases. CDR3 size: 15 residues. The V gene end was trimmed by 1 base and the J gene end by 2 bases; junction bases not matched to a gene: 0. Per germline, CDR1 MGHRA and CDR2 YSYEKL. The CDR3 DNA follows: TGCGCCAGCAGCCAAGGACTAGCGGCCTACAATGAGCAGTTCTTC. It translates to CASSQGLAAYNEQFF.

The V gene is TRBV6-2 or TRBV6-3, the J gene TRBJ2-5, with TRBD1 identical over 9 bases. Germline loops: CDR1 MNHEY, CDR2 SVGEGT. Trimming cost V 6 bases and J 4 bases; bases outside gene matches: 9. This CDR3 region has 15 residues. This CDR3 is CASSSTEDRGETQYF. For the CDR3, the DNA is TGTGCCAGCAGCTCCACCGAGGACAGGGGAGAGACCCAGTACTTC.

V is TRBV9 and J is TRBJ2-7; TRBD2 matches 7 bases. The CDR3 has 15 amino acids. Losses at the gene ends were 3 bases for V and 6 bases for J; bases not matched to a gene: 12. The V gene's germline CDR1 is SGDLS and CDR2 YYNGEE. The CDR3 DNA is TGTGCCAGCAGCGCCCCCCCCCGGGGAGGGCTCGAGCAGTACTTC. This gives the protein CASSAPPRGGLEQYF.

The chain carries TRBV19 and TRBJ1-2; the D gene is possibly TRBD1 (6 bases). Deletions cut 6 bases from V and 4 bases from J, with 27 bases between. The CDR3 is 18 residues long. The germline V gene has CDR1 LNHDA and CDR2 SQIVND (reference sequence). In DNA, the CDR3 is TGTGCCAGTAGACATGTGCGGGGGCAATCCTCTCCCTCCTATGGCTACACCTTC. Residues: CASRHVRGQSSPSYGYTF.

The chain uses TRBV10-1 and TRBJ2-3; the D is unclear. V was clipped by 4 bases and J by 2 bases, with 16 bases between them. There are 16 residues in the CDR3. CDR1 is WNHNN and CDR2 is SYGVQD in the germline V gene (reference sequence). Written as DNA, the CDR3 is TGCGCCAGCAGTGGAAGCCAAGACAAATACACAGATACGCAGTATTTT. It translates to CASSGSQDKYTDTQYF.

There are a few counts of this clone. The chain employs TRBV6-2 or TRBV6-3 and TRBJ2-5, with 8 bases lining up with TRBD1. In germline, CDR1 is MNHEY, CDR2 SVGEGT. The CDR3 sequence is 17 residues long. The V segment lost 5 bases and the J segment 2 bases; nucleotides outside the gene matches: 13. As DNA, the CDR3 is TGTGCCAGCAGTGACCCTTCGGGCGGACAGGGACAAGAGACCCAGTACTTC. Protein product: CASSDPSGGQGQETQYF.

Only a few counts were recorded for this clone. This rearrangement joins TRBV28 to TRBJ1-4, with D unresolved. The CDR3 loop spans 15 amino acids. V dropped 8 bases and J dropped 0 bases, with 13 bases sitting between them. The germline V gene has CDR1 MDHEN and CDR2 SYDVKM. CDR3 amino acids: CASDGGAATNEKLFF. The CDR3 nucleotides are TGTGCCAGCGACGGCGGAGCTGCAACTAATGAAAAACTGTTTTTT.

The genes are TRBV7-2 and TRBJ2-1; 7 nucleotides line up with TRBD2. The CDR3 length is 18 residues. In germline, CDR1 is SGHTA, CDR2 FQGNSA. After removal of 3 bases from V and 7 bases from J, the junction contained 18 bases not matched to a gene. CDR3 in amino acids: CASSLLGEGLFSFNEQFF. CDR3 DNA: TGTGCCAGCAGCTTGCTGGGGGAGGGCCTCTTCTCGTTTAATGAGCAGTTCTTC.

The rearrangement links TRBV11-1 to TRBJ2-7; possible D gene TRBD2, 6 bases. V was shortened by 4 bases and J by 0 bases, with 10 bases between the two germline ends. The CDR3 covers 14 residues. The V gene's germline CDR1 is SGHAT and CDR2 FQDESV (reference sequence). The CDR3 spells CASSSGLSSYEQYF. CDR3 coding DNA: TGTGCCAGCAGCTCGGGACTTAGCTCCTACGAGCAGTACTTC.

This chain joins TRBV7-9 and TRBJ1-1; D is uncertain. Trimming took 5 bases from V and 1 from J, leaving 11 bases between them. Germline CDR1 reads SEHNR; CDR2 reads FQNEAQ (reference sequence). This CDR3 is 14 amino acids long. CDR3 loop: CASSQDTANTEAFF. The CDR3 region has the DNA TGTGCCAGCAGCCAAGACACAGCGAACACTGAAGCTTTCTTT.

The J gene is TRBJ2-2, the V gene TRBV7-9; TRBD2 is a possible D gene (7 bases). The CDR3 length is 16 residues. Germline-derived CDR1 and CDR2 are SEHNR and FQNEAQ (reference sequence). Trimming cost V 3 bases and J 4 bases, with 15 bases left between them. The CDR3 region has the DNA TGTGCCAGCAGCTTGGATCAGGGGAGGGCCACCGGGGAGCTGTTTTTT. This sequence encodes CASSLDQGRATGELFF.

This sequence joins TRBV9 and TRBJ1-6, with a tentative D call TRBD1 (6 bases). The CDR3 totals 14 residues. The germline CDR1 and CDR2 sequences are SGDLS and YYNGEE. V was shortened by 4 bases and J by 5 bases, with 10 bases between the two germline ends. The CDR3 sequence: CASSRGGDNSPLHF. The CDR3 coding sequence is TGTGCCAGCAGCCGAGGGGGGGATAATTCACCCCTCCACTTT.

The chain links TRBV19 to TRBJ1-1; D gene unclear. CDR3 length: 17 residues. Germline lookup yields CDR1 LNHDA and CDR2 SQIVND (reference sequence). Trimming left V 6 bases short and J 1 base short, with 21 bases between. The CDR3 sequence is CASRMPAYRSGNTEAFF. CDR3 nucleotides: TGTGCCAGTAGAATGCCCGCATACCGTTCAGGGAACACTGAAGCTTTCTTT.

A note on this clone: Within the sample, other DNA sequences also encode this same CDR3. The gene calls are TRBV5-4 and TRBJ2-1, with D perhaps matching TRBD2 (5 bases). CDR3 size: 13 residues. CDR1 and CDR2 (germline): SGHNT, YYREEE (reference sequence). V was cut by 4 bases and J by 2 bases, with 7 bases left in between. The CDR3 is CASSPEAYNEQFF. For the CDR3, the DNA is TGTGCCAGCAGCCCGGAGGCCTACAATGAGCAGTTCTTC.

The V and J genes are TRBV19 and TRBJ2-3; D may be TRBD2 (5 bases). Trimming shortened V by 3 bases and J by 0 bases, and 13 bases separated the two germline ends. The CDR3 is 16 amino acids. Looked up from germline, CDR1 is LNHDA and CDR2 is SQIVND (reference sequence). CDR3 sequence reads: CASSMYPEASTDTQYF. CDR3 in DNA: TGTGCCAGTAGTATGTATCCGGAGGCTAGCACAGATACGCAGTATTTT.

The CDR3 sequence is CASLQGSGELFF. In nucleotides, the CDR3 is TGTGCCAGCCTACAGGGTTCCGGGGAGCTGTTTTTT. The chain uses TRBV2 and TRBJ2-2, with D possibly being TRBD1 (6 bases). The CDR3 consists of 12 residues. Germline CDR1 is SNHLY and CDR2 is FYNNEI. Trimming removed 8 bases from V and 6 bases from J, with 10 bases in between. The entire variable domain, with the rest obtained from reference TRBV2 and TRBJ2-2, is as follows: EPEVTQTPSHQVTQMGQEVILRCVPISNHLYFYWYRQILGQKVEFLVSFYNNEISEKSEIFDDQFSVERPDGSNFTLKIRSTKLEDSAMYFCASLQGSGELFFGEGSRLTVL.

The chain joins TRBV14 to TRBJ2-1; D ambiguous. From germline, CDR1 is SGHDN and CDR2 FVKESK. Trimming cost V 0 bases and J 4 bases, with 7 bases left between them. This CDR3 spans 14 amino acids. CDR3 coding DNA: TGTGCCAGCAGCCAAGATCGCACTTACAATGAGCAGTTCTTC. Translating gives CASSQDRTYNEQFF. The variable domain in full, with the rest retrieved from reference TRBV14 and TRBJ2-1, is EAGVTQFPSHSVIEKGQTVTLRCDPISGHDNLYWYRRVMGKEIKFLLHFVKESKQDESGMPNNRFLAERTGGTYSTLKVQPAELEDSGVYFCASSQDRTYNEQFFGPGTRLTVL.

The chain carries TRBV4-1 and TRBJ2-7, with 7 bases aligning to TRBD1. The CDR3 covers 16 residues. The germline CDR1 and CDR2 sequences are MGHRA and YSYEKL. Trimming removed 3 bases from V and 2 bases from J; junction bases left unmatched: 10. The CDR3: CASSQASGTAPYEQYF. In DNA, the CDR3 is TGCGCCAGCAGCCAGGCCTCCGGGACAGCTCCCTACGAGCAGTACTTC.